This T cell receptor (beta chain) stems from a study of T-cell reconstitution after alpha-beta-depleted transplantation in children. The study, taken as a whole, reports: Once a year had passed after transplant, T-cell counts and diversity came mostly from newly produced T cells. Reports say that about two months after transplant, the alpha-beta T cells came out of several hundred graft clones that had expanded. Diversity of TCRbeta at day 60 was high in some patients, arising from surviving recipient T cells and thymic progenitors.

Germline V gene lookup returns CDR1 LGHNA and CDR2 YNFKEQ. V lost 1 base, J lost 7 bases, and 13 bases lay in between. This CDR3 is built from 15 residues. Molecular barcoding with unique molecular identifiers was used for the TCRbeta library. TCRdb re-called the PCR reads with MiXCR, one entry per CDR3 protein. The sample shows 700,000 to 850,000 distinct CDR3 sequences, around 17% of them seen only once. As concerns this clonotype: The target antigen is unknown.

This chain connects TRBV4-2 to TRBJ1-4; D gene uncertain. This receptor was taken from a male patient younger than 18 who had a stem cell transplant for acute lymphoblastic leukemia, so the T cells may come from the graft donor. The material sequenced was PBMCs, mostly from graft donor cells, taken 360 days after TCRalphabeta/CD19-depleted stem cell transplant. This CDR3 is CASSQGRPAGEKLFF. In DNA form, the CDR3 reads TGTGCCAGCAGCCAAGGGAGGCCCGCGGGTGAAAAACTGTTTTTT.